The 25 T cell receptor beta chains listed next were all sequenced from one sample in a study of cytomegalovirus exposure and HLA in healthy donors. Researchers ran the PCR with 60 Vbeta and 13 Jbeta primers. Clones were read by immunoSEQ multiplex PCR, and TCRdb kept only the in-frame ones, dropping some. The table includes roughly 150,000 clones, about 74% detected once. The sequenced sample was PBMCs. Receptor source: a male donor in good health and CMV-seronegative.

The J gene is TRBJ2-3, the V gene TRBV4-1; 9 bases agree with TRBD2. The CDR3 runs to 17 residues. The V and J ends lost 4 bases and 5 bases, in that order; junction bases with no gene match: 13. Germline CDR1 and CDR2: MGHRA and YSYEKL. The chain's CDR3 is CASSRRLAGRSLDTQYF. In nucleotides, the CDR3 is TGCGCCAGCAGCCGCCGGCTAGCGGGGAGGTCTTTAGATACGCAGTATTTT.

The chain carries TRBV19 and TRBJ2-2; the D gene is possibly TRBD1 (7 bases). Germline V gene sequence: CDR1 LNHDA, CDR2 SQIVND (reference sequence). The CDR3 covers 17 residues. V was trimmed by 6 bases and J by 3 bases, leaving 20 bases between them. The CDR3 DNA sequence: TGTGCCAGTAGCTGGACAGGAGGGCCCGGGTACACCGGGGAGCTGTTTTTT. Translated, it gives CASSWTGGPGYTGELFF.

The chain has TRBV6-8 and TRBJ1-5, with D unclear. Germline V CDR1 and CDR2: MNHGY, SAAAGT. This CDR3 contains 17 residues. The V and J ends lost 6 bases and 7 bases respectively, with 25 bases between them. The CDR3: CASSRSSTGNWEQPQHF. The CDR3 bases are TGTGCCAGCAGCAGAAGCAGTACCGGGAACTGGGAGCAGCCCCAGCATTTT.

The chain joins TRBV11-2 to TRBJ1-5, with TRBD1 matching 9 bases. The CDR3 totals 15 residues. Trimming cost V 5 bases and J 4 bases; bases outside gene matches: 6. In germline, CDR1 is SGHAT, CDR2 FQNNGV. The DNA for the CDR3 is TGTGCCAGCAGCCTCGGGGACAGGGAGAATCAGCCCCAGCATTTT. This translates into CASSLGDRENQPQHF.

V and J are TRBV19 and TRBJ2-3; TRBD1 matches at 10 bases. V dropped 3 bases and J dropped 3; count of bases not matched to a gene: 3. The CDR3 length is 15 residues. Looked up from germline, CDR1 is LNHDA and CDR2 is SQIVND (reference sequence). The CDR3 protein is CASSIDRGLTDTQYF. The CDR3 DNA reads TGTGCCAGTAGTATCGACAGGGGGCTAACAGATACGCAGTATTTT. Variable domain in full (rest from reference TRBV19 and TRBJ2-3): DGGITQSPKYLFRKEGQNVTLSCEQNLNHDAMYWYRQDPGQGLRLIYYSQIVNDFQKGDIAEGYSVSREKKESFPLTVTSAQKNPTAFYLCASSIDRGLTDTQYFGPGTRLTVL.

The chain links TRBV21-1 to TRBJ2-7; TRBD1 was called by the table and not checked on the DNA. TRBV21-1 is deemed a pseudogene. The CDR3 runs to 11 residues. The CDR3 nucleotides read TGTGCCAGCAAAGGGGGCGACGAGCAGTACTTC. Translated: CASKGGDEQYF.

The V and J genes are TRBV6-1 and TRBJ1-5; TRBD1 aligns across 7 bases. This CDR3 has 15 residues. Germline assignment: CDR1 MNHNS and CDR2 SASEGT. V trimming: 2 bases; J trimming: 1 base; junction bases outside the gene matches: 2. CDR3: CASSERGQSNQPQHF. In DNA, the CDR3 is TGTGCCAGCAGTGAAAGGGGACAGAGCAATCAGCCCCAGCATTTT.

The sample holds one count of this clone. The J gene is TRBJ2-1, the V gene TRBV28; 9 positions match TRBD2. The CDR3 length is 14 residues. Per germline, CDR1 MDHEN and CDR2 SYDVKM. With V trimmed by 4 bases and J by 6 bases, 4 bases remained unmatched. The CDR3 DNA reads as TGTGCCAGCAGTTCCGCGGGGGGGCCCAATGAGCAGTTCTTC. Translated, it gives CASSSAGGPNEQFF.

CDR3 bases: TGTGCCAGCAGTTTGAGTAGCGGGGGGCCCGGGACAGATACGCAGTATTTT. It specifies CASSLSSGGPGTDTQYF. The genes are TRBV28 and TRBJ2-3, with 10 bases that match TRBD2. Trimming took 3 bases from V and 3 from J; bases not matched to a gene: 9. Germline V gene lookup returns CDR1 MDHEN and CDR2 SYDVKM. The CDR3 spans 17 residues.

This clone was recorded only once. V usage is TRBV9 and J usage is TRBJ2-5; no definite D call. The length of the CDR3 is 13 residues. CDR1 is SGDLS, CDR2 YYNGEE, per germline. The germline V and J ends were trimmed by 1 base and 4 bases, with 8 bases remaining between them. DNA for the CDR3: TGTGCCAGCAGCGTACGAGCATCAGAGACCCAGTACTTC. Translation gives CASSVRASETQYF. Looking up the rest from reference TRBV9 and TRBJ2-5 gives the full variable domain: DSGVTQTPKHLITATGQRVTLRCSPRSGDLSVYWYQQSLDQGLQFLIQYYNGEERAKGNILERFSAQQFPDLHSELNLSSLELGDSALYFCASSVRASETQYFGPGTRLLVL.

In regard to this clone: One junction end does not reproduce the germline sequence, and a read error may be involved. This chain connects TRBV7-9 to TRBJ2-4; D is uncertain. This CDR3 comprises 12 residues. Germline values: CDR1 SEHNR, CDR2 FQNEAQ (reference sequence). For the CDR3, the DNA is TGTGCCAGCAGCTTAGCGGAGTACTACGTGGTGTTC. This translates into CASSLAEYYVVF. Full variable domain (remainder filled in from reference TRBV7-9 and TRBJ2-4): DTGVSQNPRHKITKRGQNVTFRCDPISEHNRLYWYRQTLGQGPEFLTYFQNEAQLEKSRLLSDRFSAERPKGSFSTLEIQRTEQGDSAMYLCASSLAEYYVVFGAGTRLSVL.

This clone occurred once. The chain uses TRBV11-2 and TRBJ1-1; maybe TRBD1 (5 bases). Germline V gene data show CDR1 as SGHAT and CDR2 as FQNNGV. The CDR3 length is 14 residues. V lost 5 bases to trimming and J lost 1 base, with 11 bases between them. As DNA, the CDR3 is TGTGCCAGCAGCCAGACGCAGGGGAACACTGAAGCTTTCTTT. Protein: CASSQTQGNTEAFF. The whole variable domain, filled in from reference TRBV11-2 and TRBJ1-1, reads EAGVAQSPRYKIIEKRQSVAFWCNPISGHATLYWYQQILGQGPKLLIQFQNNGVVDDSQLPKDRFSAERLKGVDSTLKIQPAKLEDSAVYLCASSQTQGNTEAFFGQGTRLTVV.

V is TRBV5-4 and J is TRBJ2-5; 7 bases line up with TRBD1. Germline V gene data show CDR1 as SGHNT and CDR2 as YYREEE (reference sequence). V was pared by 0 bases and J by 4 bases, with 6 bases of the junction left unmatched. This CDR3 is 15 amino acids long. The CDR3, as DNA: TGTGCCAGCAGCTTGGCAGCGACAGGGAGAGAGACCCAGTACTTC. It is translated as CASSLAATGRETQYF.

The chain combines TRBV7-2 with TRBJ1-2; 8 bases fit TRBD1. The CDR3 is made up of 14 amino acids. Germline V lookup: CDR1 SGHTA, CDR2 FQGNSA. V gave up 4 bases and J gave up 2 bases; unmatched junction bases: 3. This chain's CDR3 is CASSSGTGNYGYTF. The CDR3 DNA sequence: TGTGCCAGCAGCTCCGGGACAGGAAACTATGGCTACACCTTC.

Only a few counts were recorded for this clone. The chain couples TRBV2 to TRBJ1-2, with D possibly matching TRBD1 (6 bases). CDR1 and CDR2 from the germline V gene are SNHLY and FYNNEI. The ends were cut back, 6 bases at V and 4 bases at J, with 9 bases in the middle. The CDR3 has 12 amino acids. CDR3 nucleotides: TGTGCCAGCAGCGCGACAGGCTATGGCTACACCTTC. Translation gives CASSATGYGYTF.

This rearrangement joins TRBV10-2 to TRBJ1-2; D possibly corresponds to TRBD1 (6 bases). With 3 bases removed from V and 3 bases from J, the gap between germline ends came to 11 bases. The CDR3 extends over 14 amino acids. The V gene's germline CDR1 is WSHSY and CDR2 SAAADI. This chain's CDR3 is CASSDQGSYYGYTF. Written as DNA, the CDR3 is TGCGCCAGCAGTGACCAGGGGTCTTACTATGGCTACACCTTC.

The chain joins TRBV27 to TRBJ2-7; D perhaps matches TRBD1 (6 bases). In germline, CDR1 is MNHEY, CDR2 SMNVEV (reference sequence). The germline V and J ends were trimmed by 5 bases and 5 bases, with 25 bases remaining between them. The CDR3 runs 17 residues. CDR3 bases: TGTGCCAGCAGTGTCGCGAGGAGTAAGGGGGTAGGGAACGAGCAGTACTTC. Protein: CASSVARSKGVGNEQYF.

A few counts support this clone. This sequence joins TRBV18 and TRBJ1-4; no clear D gene. The germline V and J ends were trimmed by 2 bases and 8 bases, with 9 bases remaining between them. Germline V lookup: CDR1 KGHSH, CDR2 LQKENI. The CDR3 covers 13 residues. The CDR3 loop is CASSPGPGEKLFF. As DNA, the CDR3 is TGTGCCAGCTCACCAGGTCCAGGAGAAAAACTGTTTTTT.

The genes are TRBV6-5 and TRBJ2-7; TRBD1 matches 9 bases. Germline values: CDR1 MNHEY, CDR2 SVGAGI. The CDR3 is 14 residues long. J was trimmed by 6 bases and V by 2 bases; bases with no gene match: 5. Here the CDR3 DNA reads TGTGCCAGCAGTTACGGGGACAGGGCTAGCGAGCAGTACTTC. Its protein product is CASSYGDRASEQYF.

J is TRBJ1-1 and V is TRBV7-9; possible D gene TRBD1, 5 bases. V lost 1 base to trimming and J lost 7 bases, with 10 bases between them. The CDR3 runs 13 residues. Germline V gene lookup returns CDR1 SEHNR and CDR2 FQNEAQ (reference sequence). CDR3 protein: CASSLVAGGEAFF. The DNA of the CDR3 is TGTGCCAGCAGCTTAGTGGCCGGGGGTGAAGCTTTCTTT.

The chain employs TRBV7-2 and TRBJ2-1, with a weak D call TRBD1 (6 bases). Germline-derived CDR1 and CDR2 are SGHTA and FQGNSA. V was trimmed by 4 bases and J by 0 bases, leaving 19 bases between them. CDR3 length: 18 amino acids. The CDR3, as DNA: TGTGCCAGCAGCTCATCCGGCAGTAGGGGGTCCTCCTACAATGAGCAGTTCTTC. Translation: CASSSSGSRGSSYNEQFF.

The chain links TRBV30 to TRBJ2-3; 7 bases map to TRBD2. V dropped 0 bases and J dropped 9; count of bases not matched to a gene: 6. CDR1 and CDR2 from the germline V gene are GTSNPN and SVGIG (reference sequence). The CDR3 totals 13 residues. The CDR3 sequence is CAWSVTSGGTQYF. As DNA, the CDR3 is TGTGCCTGGAGTGTAACTTCCGGGGGGACGCAGTATTTT.

This clone has a single count. V and J are TRBV5-6 and TRBJ1-5, with TRBD1 matching over 10 bases. The CDR3 length is 16 residues. Germline assignment: CDR1 SGHDT and CDR2 YYEEEE. V dropped 0 bases and J dropped 7; count of bases not matched to a gene: 7. The CDR3 DNA follows: TGTGCCAGCAGCTTGGCCGGGACAGGGGCAGGCCAGCCCCAGCATTTT. This codes for CASSLAGTGAGQPQHF.

The chain is built from TRBV29-1 and TRBJ2-5, with 8 nucleotides matching TRBD1. TRBJ2-7 explains the end of the DNA better; the J call may be wrong. The CDR3 is 12 amino acids. Per the germline V gene, CDR1 is SQVTM and CDR2 is ANQGSEA. CDR3 loop: CSGGQGSYEQYF. The DNA of the CDR3 is TGCAGCGGCGGACAGGGCTCCTACGAGCAGTACTTC.

This clone was recorded once. The V gene is TRBV6-6, the J gene TRBJ1-3; D not resolved. The CDR3 loop spans 15 amino acids. The V end was cut by 3 bases, the J end by 0 bases, with 9 bases between. CDR1 is MNHNY and CDR2 is SVGAGI in the germline V gene (reference sequence). CDR3 coding DNA: TGTGCCAGCAGTTATATCGCGAGCTCTGGAAACACCATATATTTT. It translates to CASSYIASSGNTIYF.